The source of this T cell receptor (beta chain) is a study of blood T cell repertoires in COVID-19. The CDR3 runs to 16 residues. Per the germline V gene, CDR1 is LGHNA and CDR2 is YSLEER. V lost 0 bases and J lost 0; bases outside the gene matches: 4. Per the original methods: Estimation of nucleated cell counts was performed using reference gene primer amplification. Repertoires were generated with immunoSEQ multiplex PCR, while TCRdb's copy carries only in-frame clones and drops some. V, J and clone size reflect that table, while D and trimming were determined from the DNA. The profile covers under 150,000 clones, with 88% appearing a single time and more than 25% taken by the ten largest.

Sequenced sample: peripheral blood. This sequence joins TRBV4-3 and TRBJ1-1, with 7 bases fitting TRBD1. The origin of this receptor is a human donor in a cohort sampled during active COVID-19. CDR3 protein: CASSQDVQGMNTEAFF. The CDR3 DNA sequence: TGCGCCAGCAGCCAAGACGTACAGGGGATGAACACTGAAGCTTTCTTT.